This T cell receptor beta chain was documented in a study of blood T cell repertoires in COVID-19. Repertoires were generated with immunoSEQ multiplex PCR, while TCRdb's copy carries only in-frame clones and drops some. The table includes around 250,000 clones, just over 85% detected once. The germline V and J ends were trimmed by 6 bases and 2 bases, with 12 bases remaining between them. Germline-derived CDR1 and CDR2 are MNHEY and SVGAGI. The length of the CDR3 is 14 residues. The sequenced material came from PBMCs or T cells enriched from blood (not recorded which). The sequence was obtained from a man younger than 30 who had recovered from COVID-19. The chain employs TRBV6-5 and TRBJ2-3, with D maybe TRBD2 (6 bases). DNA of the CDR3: TGTGCCAGCAGCAAACTAGCCCCCACAGATACGCAGTATTTT. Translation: CASSKLAPTDTQYF.